One T cell receptor (beta chain) is described in this entry. This entry comes from a study of blood T cell repertoires in COVID-19. Background on the study: Samples representing acute and convalescent COVID-19 were sourced from the United States, Italy and Spain. PBMCs, B-cell-depleted T cells, or T cells provided the cDNA or gDNA that made up the material.

Methods used by the authors: For nucleated cells, counts were estimated from reference gene primer amplification. Data came from immunoSEQ multiplex PCR; TCRdb stores just in-frame clones and leaves some out. From that table come the V and J calls and clone size; the DNA was used to work out D and trimming. The sample holds approximately 24,000 clones, roughly 92% seen once. The length of the CDR3 is 13 residues. Trimming took 5 bases from V and 1 from J, leaving 5 bases between them. The germline CDR1 and CDR2 sequences are SGHVS and FQNEAQ. This receptor was taken from a woman between 45 and 60 years old with active COVID-19. This rearrangement joins TRBV7-8 to TRBJ2-2; D is unresolved. Sequenced material: peripheral blood. The CDR3 here is CASSPMNTGELFF. CDR3 nucleotide sequence: TGTGCCAGCAGCCCTATGAACACCGGGGAGCTGTTTTTT.